This T cell receptor (beta chain) comes out of a study of blood T cell repertoires in COVID-19 (TCRdb year 2020). Context from the whole study: Samples from collaborators originated in the United States, Italy and Spain and spanned both the acute and convalescent phases of COVID-19. The material from the prospective study consisted of cDNA or gDNA derived from T cells, B-cell-depleted T cells, or PBMCs. Subjects who had been exposed to COVID-19, were actively infected with it, or had recovered from it provided the deeply sampled blood TCRbeta repertoires that made up the dataset. The repertoires were made available in a free public database intended to serve as a resource for research on the immune response to SARS-CoV-2. Samples were obtained from the ongoing ImmuneRACE study (first 160 participants) and from roughly 1,300 subjects provided by 6 global collaborators. The sample metadata nearly always contained a de-identified subject ID, COVID-19 status, age in years and sex. HLA class I and class II types, where available, came from metadata supplied by the sample provider rather than from assay-based typing.

Paper-wide results and their limitations: The amount of clinical and demographic metadata varied by source and participant and was provided uncurated.

TCRbeta CDR3 regions were amplified from genomic DNA using the immunoSEQ Assay, a bias-controlled multiplex PCR. The study's own analysis went as follows. Nucleated cell counts per sample were estimated from amplification of reference gene primers within the assay. Sequence reads were collapsed and filtered to measure the absolute abundance of every unique TCRbeta CDR3 rearrangement. For each sample, productive Simpson clonality was calculated as the square root of Simpson's diversity index over productive rearrangements. TCRdb took over this immuneACCESS table, retaining in-frame rearrangements with V and J assigned. Such tables are incomplete; in checked studies, under half of the missing clones stem from an unresolved V gene, and the remainder is unexplained. V and J calls and clone size are those listed in that table; D and trimming were worked out from the DNA. This sample has about 92,000 clones in its table, and roughly 85% of those were observed once. The leading ten clones occupy over 35% of the sample.

Collaborating institutions collected whole blood in K2EDTA tubes following their own protocols. Collaborator samples were shipped for TCRbeta analysis as frozen whole blood, isolated PBMCs, or DNA extracted from either sample type. This clone occurred once. Its antigen specificity is not known. The sample holds no much larger clone one base away, and base qualities are not on file. The clonotype comes from a man older than 75 with acute or convalescent COVID-19. Sequenced: peripheral blood.

The CDR3 reads CASSLGFGTDTQYF. The nucleotide sequence is TGTGCCAGCAGCTTAGGTTTCGGCACAGATACGCAGTATTTT. The chain employs TRBV7-2 and TRBJ2-3, with no D gene named confidently. V loses 1 base of germline sequence and J loses 1 base, and the interval between the two ends is 6 bases. The CDR1 and CDR2 encoded by the germline V gene are SGHTA and FQGNSA. From the cysteine through the phenylalanine, the CDR3 covers 14 amino acids. The entry retains the CDR3 DNA only, 42 bases that are in frame from base 1.